Included here is one T cell receptor beta chain sequence, with context. The antigen remains undetermined. The authors ran the immunoSEQ assay, v3.0, at survey level. Measured with immunoSEQ multiplex PCR; TCRdb has only the in-frame clones, and not every one. The sample records 10,000 to 14,000 clones, about 89% being singletons. The germline V gene encodes CDR1 MGHRA and CDR2 YSYEKL. There are 16 residues in the CDR3. Trimming left V 0 bases short and J 0 bases short, with 8 bases between. These data belong to a study of long-term antiretroviral therapy in people with HIV. Study-level background: Of all samples, the earliest predate the 2015 immediate-ART recommendation by about a decade. Findings and limits, study-wide: From about 2003 to 2017, blood was obtained, possibly while participants received older ART regimens.

The chain combines TRBV4-1 with TRBJ1-4; no reliable D call. The receptor's source is a woman aged 40-49 years with HIV. The sample was unsorted PBMCs, taken 0.2 years before starting antiretroviral therapy. In DNA, the CDR3 is TGCGCCAGCAGCCAAGATCCACAGACAACTAATGAAAAACTGTTTTTT. Residues: CASSQDPQTTNEKLFF.